A single sample gave rise to the 32 T cell receptor beta chains below, sequenced in a study of breast tumors, draining lymph nodes, adjacent tissues. TCRdb called the multiplex PCR reads again in MiXCR, with one record for every CDR3 protein. The sample has roughly 130,000 distinct CDR3 sequences; 15% to 20% are singletons. Samples came from axillary lymph nodes draining the breast cancer. Sequencing was carried out using axillary lymph node tissue. These receptors originate from a female donor with breast cancer. Some clones in this sample may be carry-over from other donors' samples.

For this clonotype: This could be a read error, since a much larger clone is one nucleotide away. Here the CDR3 omits its conserved ending phenylalanine or tryptophan, so a read error is the likely source. The rearrangement uses TRBV7-8 and TRBJ2-5; no clear D. CDR3 length: 13 residues. Per germline, CDR1 SGHVS and CDR2 FQNEAQ. Trimming cost V 2 bases and J 2 bases, with 6 bases left between them. The CDR3 reads CASSLHSQETQYL. CDR3 DNA: TGTGCCAGCAGCTTACACAGTCAAGAGACCCAGTACCTC.

This clonotype was counted between two and nine times. The junction does not match germline at one end; this may be a read error. The chain couples TRBV5-1 to TRBJ2-4; D is unclear. CDR3 length: 14 amino acids. Germline V gene lookup returns CDR1 SGHRS and CDR2 YFSETQ. Written as DNA, the CDR3 is TGCGCCAGCAGCTTGGGGCAAGCCCAAAACATTCAGTACTTC. Protein sequence: CASSLGQAQNIQYF.

The chain has TRBV7-9 and TRBJ1-1; TRBD1 might be the D (5 bases). V lost 5 bases to trimming and J lost 9 bases, with 16 bases between them. Germline lookup yields CDR1 SEHNR and CDR2 FQNEAQ (reference sequence). The CDR3 is 13 residues long. The CDR3 DNA reads as TGTGCCAGCAGCCTCCACTACGGGACCCAAGCTTTCTTT. Translated: CASSLHYGTQAFF.

This clonotype occurred many times. This sequence joins TRBV20-1 and TRBJ1-3; the D gene is possibly TRBD1 (6 bases). V lost 5 bases and J 6 bases, leaving 14 bases between the germline ends. Germline CDR1 is DFQATT and CDR2 is SNEGSKA (reference sequence). CDR3 length: 13 amino acids. CDR3 coding DNA: TGCAGTGCTGGGTGGGGGCTAGAAAACACCATATATTTT. Encoded protein: CSAGWGLENTIYF.

This clonotype appeared many times. The V call is TRBV6-6, the J call TRBJ2-7; no definite D call. The V gene's germline CDR1 is MNHNY and CDR2 SVGAGI (reference sequence). The CDR3 totals 14 residues. The germline V and J ends were trimmed by 0 bases and 2 bases, with 8 bases remaining between them. The DNA for the CDR3 is TGTGCCAGCAGTTACTCGGGGTCGACCTACGAGCAGTACTTC. Translating it yields CASSYSGSTYEQYF.

Many counts were recorded for this clonotype. CDR3 nucleotide sequence: TGTGCCAGCAGTCCCGGTAGCGGGACCACTTACAATGAGCAGTTCTTC. The encoded protein is CASSPGSGTTYNEQFF. The genes are TRBV7-9 and TRBJ2-1, with 8 bases lining up with TRBD2. CDR3 length equals 16 residues. V lost 6 bases and J lost 4; bases outside the gene matches: 11. Germline lookup yields CDR1 SEHNR and CDR2 FQNEAQ (reference sequence).

Details on this clonotype: A single base separates this from a much larger clone, so it may be a read error. The rearrangement links TRBV19 to TRBJ2-1, with D maybe TRBD1 (6 bases). CDR1 and CDR2 (germline): LNHDA, SQIVND (reference sequence). The CDR3 loop spans 14 amino acids. CDR3 sequence (DNA): TGTGCCAGTAGTATAGTTGCACAGGGCCATGAGCAGTCCTTC. Residues: CASSIVAQGHEQSF.

Ten or more counts support this clonotype. Its ends do not fully match the called genes, so a read error is possible. The chain joins TRBV20-1 to TRBJ2-5; possible D gene TRBD1, 6 bases. The CDR3 is 15 residues long. Germline V lookup: CDR1 DFQATT, CDR2 SNEGSKA (reference sequence). The CDR3 loop reads CSAPDNRDTRESQYF. CDR3 in DNA: TGCAGTGCTCCAGATAATAGGGACACAAGAGAGTCCCAGTACTTC.

This clonotype was recorded many times. The rearrangement links TRBV20-1 to TRBJ2-1; a possible D gene is TRBD2 (6 bases). The CDR3 covers 13 residues. Per germline, CDR1 DFQATT and CDR2 SNEGSKA (reference sequence). The V end lost 5 bases, the J end lost 4 bases, and 12 bases lay between the germline ends. The CDR3 DNA reads TGCAGTGCTTCAAGAGCGGGTTACAATGAGCAGTTCTTC. Translation: CSASRAGYNEQFF.

This clonotype showed up many times. The chain combines TRBV20-1 with TRBJ2-1, with D maybe TRBD2 (5 bases). The CDR3 loop spans 12 amino acids. Germline V gives CDR1 DFQATT, CDR2 SNEGSKA (reference sequence). V was trimmed by 5 bases and J by 3 bases, leaving 8 bases between them. The CDR3, as DNA: TGCAGTGCTGACCGGGACTACAATGAGCAGTTCTTC. Translating it yields CSADRDYNEQFF.

As regards this clonotype: Being one base from a much bigger clone, this may be a read error. The V and J genes are TRBV19 and TRBJ1-2, with a possible D match to TRBD1 (5 bases). The CDR3 consists of 14 residues. Germline-derived CDR1 and CDR2 are LNHDA and SQIVND (reference sequence). Trimming took 7 bases from V and 6 from J, leaving 18 bases between them. CDR3 residues: CASKDEGTVDGYTF. For the CDR3, the DNA is TGTGCCAGTAAAGACGAGGGGACGGTCGATGGCTACACCTTC.

V usage is TRBV7-9 and J usage is TRBJ1-6; a possible D gene is TRBD1 (6 bases). Germline CDR1 and CDR2: SEHNR and FQNEAQ (reference sequence). With 3 bases removed from V and 10 bases from J, the gap between germline ends came to 22 bases. The CDR3 covers 17 residues. The CDR3 DNA is TGTGCCAGCAGCTTTCACGACCTCAGGGGTGCGGGCTCACCCCTCCACTTT. It encodes CASSFHDLRGAGSPLHF.

This clonotype was seen at least ten times. The chain joins TRBV19 to TRBJ2-1, with 7 bases that match TRBD1. The V gene's germline CDR1 is LNHDA and CDR2 SQIVND (reference sequence). V lost 2 bases to trimming and J lost 7 bases; unmatched junction nucleotides: 5. The CDR3 sequence is 14 residues long. Here the CDR3 DNA reads TGTGCCAGTAGTATACCGGGACAGTCGAATGAGCAGTTCTTC. Protein sequence: CASSIPGQSNEQFF.

At least ten counts were recorded for this clonotype. The gene calls are TRBV6-1 and TRBJ1-5; 7 nucleotides match TRBD1. The CDR3 runs to 14 residues. The germline gives CDR1 MNHNS, CDR2 SASEGT. The V segment lost 6 bases and the J segment 3 bases; nucleotides outside the gene matches: 5. The CDR3 is CASRPGGSNQPQHF. DNA of the CDR3: TGTGCCAGCAGACCAGGGGGGTCCAATCAGCCCCAGCATTTT.

This clonotype was seen many times. The chain combines TRBV15 with TRBJ1-2; D remains ambiguous. The germline gives CDR1 LNHNV, CDR2 YYDKDF (reference sequence). V gave up 0 bases and J gave up 5 bases, with 10 bases separating them. This CDR3 contains 14 residues. CDR3 sequence reads: CATSRDNMVYGYTF. CDR3 DNA: TGTGCCACCAGCAGAGACAATATGGTATATGGCTACACCTTC.

The rearrangement links TRBV20-1 to TRBJ2-1; 15 nucleotides align to TRBD2. This CDR3 is built from 19 residues. The V gene's germline CDR1 is DFQATT and CDR2 SNEGSKA (reference sequence). J lost 8 bases, V lost 4 bases, and 18 bases had no gene match. CDR3 region: CSATTHLGLAGGGLDEQFF. The DNA for the CDR3 is TGCAGTGCTACCACACACCTTGGACTAGCGGGAGGGGGCTTGGATGAGCAGTTCTTC.

This clonotype has at least ten counts. The chain has TRBV20-1 and TRBJ2-1; D assignment may be TRBD1 or TRBD2 (6 bases each). Germline V gene sequence: CDR1 DFQATT, CDR2 SNEGSKA (reference sequence). CDR3 length: 16 amino acids. Trimming took off 0 bases at V and 4 bases at J, with 16 bases between the two ends. CDR3 residues: CSARDPLGGNYNEQFF. In DNA form, the CDR3 reads TGCAGTGCTAGAGATCCTTTAGGGGGGAATTACAATGAGCAGTTCTTC.

Many counts were recorded for this clonotype. The V gene is TRBV7-9, the J gene TRBJ1-2, with TRBD1 matching over 10 bases. Germline CDR1 is SEHNR and CDR2 is FQNEAQ (reference sequence). CDR3 length: 15 residues. The V segment lost 5 bases and the J segment 7 bases; nucleotides outside the gene matches: 10. The CDR3 sequence is CASSDRGRSGGGYTF. The DNA of the CDR3 is TGTGCCAGCAGCGACAGGGGGCGCAGCGGAGGTGGCTACACCTTC. The full variable domain, completed using reference TRBV7-9 and TRBJ1-2, is DTGVSQNPRHKITKRGQNVTFRCDPISEHNRLYWYRQTLGQGPEFLTYFQNEAQLEKSRLLSDRFSAERPKGSFSTLEIQRTEQGDSAMYLCASSDRGRSGGGYTFGSGTRLTVV.

This clonotype came up many times. The rearrangement links TRBV20-1 to TRBJ1-5; 9 bases align to TRBD1. Germline trimming cut 7 bases from V and 0 bases from J; bases unmatched to any gene: 4. The CDR3 is made up of 14 amino acids. Germline CDR1 reads DFQATT; CDR2 reads SNEGSKA (reference sequence). The chain's CDR3 is CSGTGVNSNQPQHF. The CDR3 DNA is TGCAGTGGGACAGGGGTTAATAGCAATCAGCCCCAGCATTTT.

This clonotype was seen ten or more times. The genes are TRBV7-9 and TRBJ1-2, with 8 nucleotides matching TRBD1. Germline lookup yields CDR1 SEHNR and CDR2 FQNEAQ (reference sequence). V lost 5 bases to trimming and J lost 7 bases; unmatched junction nucleotides: 6. The CDR3 is made up of 13 amino acids. The CDR3 DNA sequence: TGTGCCAGCAGCCAGACAGGGGAGGGTGGCTACACCTTC. Translation: CASSQTGEGGYTF.

Here the CDR3 DNA reads TGTGCCAGCAGCCCAACCCAAAAAGGATTGAACACTGAAGCTTTCTTT. Encoded protein: CASSPTQKGLNTEAFF. The rearrangement joins TRBV7-6 to TRBJ1-1; D is unclear. The germline V gene encodes CDR1 SGHVS and CDR2 FNYEAQ. Trimming pared 5 bases from V and 0 bases from J, leaving 16 bases between. The CDR3 has 16 residues.

This CDR3 is CASSLGTVNTEAFF. CDR3 sequence (DNA): TGTGCCAGCAGCTTAGGCACGGTGAACACTGAAGCTTTCTTT. The rearrangement joins TRBV13 to TRBJ1-1; D gene uncertain. The CDR3 has 14 amino acids. Between the trimmed V and J ends, which lost 0 bases and 0 bases, there was a span of 5 bases. The V gene's germline CDR1 is PRHDT and CDR2 FYEKMQ (reference sequence).

This clonotype was recorded many times. V gene TRBV5-1 combines with J gene TRBJ2-3; D unclear. Germline V gene data show CDR1 as SGHRS and CDR2 as YFSETQ. This CDR3 spans 14 amino acids. Trimming took off 4 bases at V and 3 bases at J, with 12 bases between the two ends. The CDR3 DNA reads as TGCGCCAGCAGCGTCGAATCGTCGACAGATACGCAGTATTTT. Translation: CASSVESSTDTQYF.

This clonotype has a count of ten or more. This sequence joins TRBV19 and TRBJ2-7, with D maybe TRBD2 (6 bases). The CDR3 extends over 15 amino acids. Trimming shortened V by 2 bases and J by 0 bases, and 11 bases separated the two germline ends. Germline loops: CDR1 LNHDA, CDR2 SQIVND (reference sequence). CDR3 DNA sequence: TGTGCCAGTAGTATAACGGGAGTAGGCTCCTACGAGCAGTACTTC. Translating gives CASSITGVGSYEQYF.

This clonotype was seen ten or more times. V and J are TRBV20-1 and TRBJ2-7, with D maybe TRBD1 (6 bases). Per germline, CDR1 DFQATT and CDR2 SNEGSKA (reference sequence). Trimming removed 4 bases from V and 0 bases from J, with 19 bases in between. This CDR3 is built from 16 residues. The CDR3 reads CSATPPQGLSSYEQYF. The CDR3 DNA reads as TGCAGTGCTACCCCCCCACAGGGCCTAAGCTCCTACGAGCAGTACTTC.

This clonotype has at least ten counts. This sequence joins TRBV5-1 and TRBJ2-7; no clear D gene. CDR3 length equals 15 residues. Trimming left V 4 bases short and J 2 bases short, with 16 bases between. Germline CDR1 and CDR2: SGHRS and YFSETQ. In DNA, the CDR3 is TGCGCCAGCAGCCTTTCCTATAGTGGACCCTACGAGCAGTACTTC. It codes for CASSLSYSGPYEQYF.

This clonotype appeared many times. The chain is built from TRBV9 and TRBJ2-2; TRBD2 matches at 10 bases. Germline V gene data show CDR1 as SGDLS and CDR2 as YYNGEE. Trimming removed 3 bases from V and 5 bases from J; junction bases left unmatched: 4. The CDR3 covers 15 residues. Written as DNA, the CDR3 is TGTGCCAGCAGCGGATCTAGCGGGAGAACCGGGGAGCTGTTTTTT. As protein: CASSGSSGRTGELFF.

This clonotype was observed at least ten times. V is TRBV11-3 and J is TRBJ2-1; D gene ambiguous. V was trimmed by 4 bases and J by 8 bases, leaving 12 bases between them. CDR1 SGHNT and CDR2 YENEEA come from the germline V gene. This CDR3 is built from 13 residues. CDR3 DNA sequence: TGTGCCAGCAGCTCATCGGTTGCGGATGAGCAGTTCTTC. Translated: CASSSSVADEQFF.

This clonotype was recorded many times. This sequence joins TRBV5-5 and TRBJ2-2; D remains unclear. Per the germline V gene, CDR1 is SGHKS and CDR2 is YYEKEE (reference sequence). Trimming took off 0 bases at V and 6 bases at J, with 3 bases between the two ends. The CDR3 is 12 amino acids. The CDR3 bases are TGTGCCAGCAGCTTGGAGTCCGGGGAGCTGTTTTTT. Translated, it gives CASSLESGELFF.

In regard to this clonotype: This may be a read error: a much more frequent sequence differs by one nucleotide. The chain couples TRBV3-1 to TRBJ2-1, with 14 bases aligning to TRBD2. With 6 bases clipped from V and 4 bases from J, the junction kept 8 bases outside the gene matches. CDR1 and CDR2 (germline): LGHDT, YNNKEL (reference sequence). This CDR3 region has 17 residues. CDR3: CASRTGLAGGVYNEQFF. The CDR3 DNA reads TGTGCCAGCAGGACCGGACTAGCGGGGGGCGTGTACAATGAGCAGTTCTTC.

Ten or more counts support this clonotype. The CDR3 here is CASSLAPGLTSGRQYNEQFF. Written as DNA, the CDR3 is TGTGCCAGCAGCTTGGCCCCGGGGCTGACTAGCGGGAGACAATACAATGAGCAGTTCTTC. V gene TRBV5-8 combines with J gene TRBJ2-1, with 12 nucleotides matching TRBD2. The CDR3 sequence is 20 residues long. Germline V gene sequence: CDR1 SGHTS, CDR2 YDEGEE. V dropped 0 bases and J dropped 4; count of bases not matched to a gene: 14.

This clonotype occurred many times. J is TRBJ2-1 and V is TRBV6-1, with TRBD1 identical over 8 bases. CDR1 and CDR2 from the germline V gene are MNHNS and SASEGT. The trim removed 6 bases at V and 8 bases at J, leaving 3 bases unmatched. This CDR3 is built from 12 residues. The CDR3 reads CASRQGADEQFF. Here the CDR3 DNA reads TGTGCCAGCAGGCAGGGGGCCGATGAGCAGTTCTTC.